This TCR beta chain was obtained from a study of CD8 T cells in Susac syndrome. Study-level background: There were Susac syndrome patients who were therapy-naive at blood draw, others on corticosteroids, and others on intravenous immunoglobulin alone. General observations from the study: None of the CD4+ T cell repertoires in Susac syndrome showed clonal expansion.

An amount of RNA that ranged from 0.5 to 1 ug was reverse transcribed with random hexamers. One entry per CDR3 protein results from TCRdb running MiXCR on the immunoSEQ multiplex PCR reads. Of 150,000 to 200,000 distinct CDR3 sequences detected, around 94% appear once; the ten largest clones hold 0.09% to 0.1%. Between the trimmed V and J ends, which lost 0 bases and 0 bases, there was a span of 9 bases. CDR3 length equals 15 residues. Germline-derived CDR1 and CDR2 are SGHRS and YFSETQ. TEMRA cells were FACS-enriched, unlike CD8+ and CD4+ T cells, which were negatively isolated. With respect to this clonotype: The antigen remains unidentified.

The clonotype comes from a human donor with Susac syndrome. This chain joins TRBV5-1 and TRBJ1-1; D is undetermined. The specimen was CD4+ T cells from PBMCs. DNA for the CDR3: TGCGCCAGCAGCTTGGTTCCAGATATGAACACTGAAGCTTTCTTT. It encodes CASSLVPDMNTEAFF.